The 27 T cell receptor beta chains in this list originate from one sample, sequenced in a study of blood T cell repertoires in COVID-19. Only in-frame clones appear in the TCRdb table, and some are missing; sequencing was by immunoSEQ multiplex PCR. The sample has roughly 260,000 clones; approximately 86% are singletons. What was sequenced was peripheral blood. The source of these receptors is a man aged 35 to 55 who had recovered from COVID-19.

The table lists this clone with a count of one. The gene calls are TRBV2 and TRBJ2-3; TRBD1 is a possible D gene (5 bases). In germline, CDR1 is SNHLY, CDR2 FYNNEI. The CDR3 is 16 residues long. V was cut by 0 bases and J by 0 bases, with 10 bases left in between. The CDR3 bases are TGTGCCAGCAGTGAAGCGGGGCGACTCAGCACAGATACGCAGTATTTT. Its protein product is CASSEAGRLSTDTQYF. Full variable domain (rest looked up from reference TRBV2 and TRBJ2-3): EPEVTQTPSHQVTQMGQEVILRCVPISNHLYFYWYRQILGQKVEFLVSFYNNEISEKSEIFDDQFSVERPDGSNFTLKIRSTKLEDSAMYFCASSEAGRLSTDTQYFGPGTRLTVL.

The V and J genes are TRBV7-2 and TRBJ2-7; the match to TRBD1 covers 7 bases. Germline V lookup: CDR1 SGHTA, CDR2 FQGNSA. The CDR3 is 14 amino acids. V was pared by 5 bases and J by 7 bases, with 11 bases of the junction left unmatched. DNA of the CDR3: TGTGCCAGCAGCCAACAGGGGCTCAGCCATGAGCAGTACTTC. Translating it yields CASSQQGLSHEQYF.

V is TRBV5-1 and J is TRBJ2-7; no clear D. The CDR3 totals 16 residues. V lost 1 base and J 0 bases, leaving 14 bases between the germline ends. Germline assignment: CDR1 SGHRS and CDR2 YFSETQ. The CDR3 DNA sequence: TGCGCCAGCAGCTTGCCTGAGGTCCCGAGCTCCTACGAGCAGTACTTC. This translates into CASSLPEVPSSYEQYF.

This clone has a single count. The chain combines TRBV12-5 with TRBJ2-7; 7 nucleotides align to TRBD2. The V and J ends lost 4 bases and 0 bases, in that order; junction bases with no gene match: 9. The CDR3 runs to 16 residues. Germline V gene data show CDR1 as LGHNT and CDR2 as FRNRAP. The DNA for the CDR3 is TGTGCTAGTGGTTCGGCTAGAGCGGGGAGCTCCTACGAGCAGTACTTC. Amino acid sequence: CASGSARAGSSYEQYF.

The rearrangement uses TRBV19 and TRBJ1-1; possibly TRBD1 for D (5 bases). V lost 4 bases, J lost 7 bases, and 16 bases lay in between. Germline V gene lookup returns CDR1 LNHDA and CDR2 SQIVND (reference sequence). This CDR3 contains 14 residues. The CDR3 coding sequence is TGTGCCAGTAGTACCCATGCAGGGAAGGTTGAAGCTTTCTTT. The encoded protein is CASSTHAGKVEAFF.

The chain uses TRBV4-3 and TRBJ2-3, with 12 positions matching TRBD2. Germline-derived CDR1 and CDR2 are LGHNA and YSLEER. The CDR3 spans 18 residues. The ends lost 1 base at V and 0 bases at J; junction bases unmatched: 5. As DNA, the CDR3 is TGCGCCAGCAGCCAAGGGCCTAGCGGGGGGGCGAGCACAGATACGCAGTATTTT. Translated: CASSQGPSGGASTDTQYF.

Written as DNA, the CDR3 is TGTGCCAGCAGCTTCGGTCGAGTCACAGATACGCAGTATTTT. Its protein is CASSFGRVTDTQYF. The chain is built from TRBV7-3 and TRBJ2-3; D not certain. Between the trimmed V and J ends, which lost 3 bases and 2 bases, there was a span of 9 bases. CDR1 and CDR2 from the germline V gene are SGHTA and FQGTGA. The CDR3 loop spans 14 amino acids.

CDR3 in amino acids: CASSLEERNEKLFF. CDR3 DNA sequence: TGCGCCAGCAGCCTGGAGGAGAGGAATGAAAAACTGTTTTTT. The chain couples TRBV4-3 to TRBJ1-4; no clear D gene. This CDR3 region has 14 residues. V lost 4 bases, J lost 5 bases, and 11 bases lay in between. Germline lookup yields CDR1 LGHNA and CDR2 YSLEER.

The chain carries TRBV29-1 and TRBJ1-1; no reliable D call. Between the trimmed V and J ends, which lost 5 bases and 1 base, there was a span of 5 bases. CDR1 and CDR2 (germline): SQVTM, ANQGSEA. The CDR3 is 11 residues long. The CDR3 coding sequence is TGCAGCGTTTCAGAGAACACTGAAGCTTTCTTT. Amino acids: CSVSENTEAFF.

The chain recombines TRBV19 with TRBJ1-2; no clear D gene. The CDR3 is made up of 12 amino acids. The germline gives CDR1 LNHDA, CDR2 SQIVND (reference sequence). The V and J ends lost 6 bases and 4 bases respectively, with 9 bases between them. CDR3 protein: CASRSQIYGYTF. CDR3 bases: TGTGCCAGTAGATCCCAGATCTATGGCTACACCTTC.

CDR3: CASSLVAGLGDIQYF. The CDR3 DNA is TGTGCCAGCAGCTTAGTGGCGGGGCTAGGGGACATTCAGTACTTC. V usage is TRBV7-2 and J usage is TRBJ2-4, with D possibly TRBD2 on 6 matching bases. The CDR3 is 15 amino acids. Germline CDR1 is SGHTA and CDR2 is FQGNSA. The ends were cut back, 1 base at V and 8 bases at J, with 15 bases in the middle.

The chain joins TRBV30 to TRBJ1-4; possible D gene TRBD1, 5 bases. This CDR3 comprises 13 residues. Trimming took off 3 bases at V and 5 bases at J, with 10 bases between the two ends. The V gene's germline CDR1 is GTSNPN and CDR2 SVGIG (reference sequence). The CDR3 loop reads CAWSRDLNEKLFF. CDR3 DNA sequence: TGTGCCTGGAGCCGGGACTTAAATGAAAAACTGTTTTTT.

This clone appeared once. The chain recombines TRBV6-6 with TRBJ2-1, with a tentative D call TRBD1 (5 bases). Germline V CDR1 and CDR2: MNHNY, SVGAGI (reference sequence). This CDR3 has 15 amino acids. Trimming left V 3 bases short and J 2 bases short, with 11 bases between. DNA for the CDR3: TGTGCCAGCAGTTATGACTGGGGCGCCTACAATGAGCAGTTCTTC. Encoded protein: CASSYDWGAYNEQFF.

The chain joins TRBV12-5 to TRBJ2-2; D gene unclear. CDR3 size: 11 residues. Germline CDR1 reads LGHNT; CDR2 reads FRNRAP. V shed 5 bases and J shed 9 bases, with 7 bases lying between them. The CDR3 coding sequence is TGTGCTAGTGGTCCTGACAGGGAGCTGTTTTTT. It is translated as CASGPDRELFF.

The chain is built from TRBV5-4 and TRBJ1-1; 10 bases align to TRBD1. Germline V CDR1 and CDR2: SGHNT, YYREEE (reference sequence). The V gene end was trimmed by 4 bases and the J gene end by 0 bases; junction bases not matched to a gene: 6. The CDR3 is made up of 16 amino acids. The CDR3 is CASSPGQGPVNTEAFF. The CDR3 DNA reads TGTGCCAGCAGCCCGGGACAGGGGCCGGTGAACACTGAAGCTTTCTTT.

This clone was found once. The chain carries TRBV12-5 and TRBJ1-5, with D possibly being TRBD1 (5 bases). The V gene's germline CDR1 is LGHNT and CDR2 FRNRAP. V was trimmed by 6 bases and J by 0 bases, leaving 12 bases between them. This CDR3 has 15 residues. The CDR3 sequence: CASGLTGGSNQPQHF. In nucleotides, the CDR3 is TGTGCTAGTGGCCTTACGGGGGGTAGCAATCAGCCCCAGCATTTT.

V usage is TRBV5-4 and J usage is TRBJ2-3, with 9 bases that match TRBD2. This CDR3 contains 16 residues. Germline CDR1 SGHNT, CDR2 YYREEE (reference sequence). Trimming at V came to 4 bases and at J to 4 bases, leaving 10 bases not matched to a gene. Here the CDR3 DNA reads TGTGCCAGCAGCCTCCCCGCCGCGGGGGGGCCAGATACGCAGTATTTT. Translation gives CASSLPAAGGPDTQYF.

This chain links TRBV18 with TRBJ2-6; TRBD2 matches at 8 bases. The CDR3 has 19 residues. Germline V CDR1 and CDR2: KGHSH, LQKENI. Trimming at V came to 0 bases and at J to 2 bases, leaving 9 bases not matched to a gene. CDR3 sequence reads: CASSPPLAGYPPGANVLTF. DNA for the CDR3: TGTGCCAGCTCACCACCCCTAGCGGGCTACCCCCCTGGGGCCAACGTCCTGACTTTC.

The V and J genes are TRBV19 and TRBJ2-5; 8 nucleotides line up with TRBD1. Per germline, CDR1 LNHDA and CDR2 SQIVND (reference sequence). V was clipped by 1 base and J by 4 bases; unmatched bases: 8. The CDR3 contains 16 residues. The chain's CDR3 is CASSIGATGVRETQYF. Here the CDR3 DNA reads TGTGCCAGTAGTATAGGGGCGACAGGGGTAAGAGAGACCCAGTACTTC.

V is TRBV7-2 and J is TRBJ2-3, with a weak D call TRBD2 (5 bases). V lost 6 bases and J 2 bases, leaving 15 bases between the germline ends. Germline V gene lookup returns CDR1 SGHTA and CDR2 FQGNSA. The CDR3 consists of 15 residues. DNA of the CDR3: TGTGCCAGCAGAGGTTTAGCGTCCTACACAGATACGCAGTATTTT. This sequence encodes CASRGLASYTDTQYF.

The CDR3 loop reads CASSQDTGQGEKLFF. As DNA, the CDR3 is TGCGCCAGCAGCCAAGATACAGGACAGGGGGAAAAACTGTTTTTT. The rearrangement links TRBV4-3 to TRBJ1-4; 9 bases line up with TRBD1. The J segment lost 8 bases and the V segment lost 0 bases, leaving 4 bases of the junction unmatched. This CDR3 is built from 15 residues. Per germline, CDR1 LGHNA and CDR2 YSLEER.

The rearrangement joins TRBV24-1 to TRBJ2-1; TRBD2 is a possible D gene (7 bases). V was trimmed by 4 bases and J by 7 bases, leaving 16 bases between them. This CDR3 contains 15 residues. Per germline, CDR1 KGHDR and CDR2 SFDVKD. The CDR3 is CATSDRGGSINEQFF. The CDR3 nucleotides read TGTGCCACCAGTGACAGGGGCGGGAGTATAAATGAGCAGTTCTTC.

The chain carries TRBV4-1 and TRBJ1-1; 7 positions agree with TRBD1. The germline gives CDR1 MGHRA, CDR2 YSYEKL. The CDR3 has 14 residues. Losses at the gene ends were 0 bases for V and 7 bases for J; bases not matched to a gene: 5. DNA of the CDR3: TGCGCCAGCAGCCAAGAAGGGGGCACGAGTGAAGCTTTCTTT. It translates to CASSQEGGTSEAFF.

The gene calls are TRBV29-1 and TRBJ2-1; TRBD2 matches 10 bases. Germline loops: CDR1 SQVTM, CDR2 ANQGSEA. The CDR3 is made up of 14 amino acids. V was pared by 6 bases and J by 7 bases, with 9 bases of the junction left unmatched. For the CDR3, the DNA is TGCAGCGTGGGAAGCGGGAGGGCCGGAAATGAGCAGTTCTTC. Translating gives CSVGSGRAGNEQFF.

The sample holds one count of this clone. The V call is TRBV27, the J call TRBJ1-2; TRBD1 agrees at 7 bases. Germline CDR1 is MNHEY and CDR2 is SMNVEV (reference sequence). V dropped 5 bases and J dropped 6; count of bases not matched to a gene: 24. The CDR3 consists of 19 residues. The CDR3 sequence is CASSPPRQGGPSNENGYTF. Written as DNA, the CDR3 is TGTGCCAGCAGTCCCCCCCGACAGGGTGGGCCCTCAAATGAAAATGGCTACACCTTC.

This chain connects TRBV6-2 or TRBV6-3 to TRBJ2-2, with 8 bases aligning to TRBD2. Per the germline V gene, CDR1 is MNHEY and CDR2 is SVGEGT. The CDR3 runs 14 residues. V was clipped by 5 bases and J by 4 bases; unmatched bases: 3. CDR3 in DNA: TGTGCCAGCAGTCCCGGGACTAGCACCGGGGAGCTGTTTTTT. Encoded protein: CASSPGTSTGELFF.

V is TRBV5-1 and J is TRBJ1-1; a weak D match, TRBD1 (5 bases). Germline-derived CDR1 and CDR2 are SGHRS and YFSETQ. The CDR3 is 14 amino acids. Trimming took 2 bases from V and 7 from J, leaving 15 bases between them. CDR3 region: CASSFSSGGSEAFF. CDR3 bases: TGCGCCAGCAGCTTTTCTTCCGGGGGAAGTGAAGCTTTCTTT. Full variable domain (rest looked up from reference TRBV5-1 and TRBJ1-1): KAGVTQTPRYLIKTRGQQVTLSCSPISGHRSVSWYQQTPGQGLQFLFEYFSETQRNKGNFPGRFSGRQFSNSRSEMNVSTLELGDSALYLCASSFSSGGSEAFFGQGTRLTVV.